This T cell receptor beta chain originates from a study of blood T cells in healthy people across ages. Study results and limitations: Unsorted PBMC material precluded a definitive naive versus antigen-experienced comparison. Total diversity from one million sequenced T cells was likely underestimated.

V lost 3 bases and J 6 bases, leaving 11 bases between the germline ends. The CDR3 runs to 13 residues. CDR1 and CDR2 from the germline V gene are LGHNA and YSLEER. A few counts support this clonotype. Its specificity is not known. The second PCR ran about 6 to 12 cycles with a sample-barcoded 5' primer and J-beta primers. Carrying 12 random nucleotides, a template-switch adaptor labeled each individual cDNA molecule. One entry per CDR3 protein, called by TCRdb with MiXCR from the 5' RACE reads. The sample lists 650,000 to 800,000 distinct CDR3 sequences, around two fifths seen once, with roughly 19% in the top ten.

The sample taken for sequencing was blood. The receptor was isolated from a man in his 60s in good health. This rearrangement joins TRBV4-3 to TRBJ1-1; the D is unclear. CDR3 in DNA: TGCGCCAGCAGCCAGGTTCGGTTCGCTGAAGCTTTCTTT. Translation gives CASSQVRFAEAFF.